The entry that follows covers one T cell receptor (beta chain) sequence. Its antigen remains unknown. These data originate in a study of T cell responses to AZD1222 COVID-19 vaccine. Study-level points and caveats: Unmutated variant regions reportedly attract nearly half of all spike-specific TCRs. Repertoires in all cases were sampled only once the peak T cell response had passed. The span of vaccine-associated CD4 TCRs extended across spike, with dominance at 160-218 and 743-854.

The data were produced by immunoSEQ multiplex PCR, yet TCRdb's version contains in-frame clones alone and is incomplete. The sample holds about 150,000 clones; 85% to 95% are singletons and the top ten take about 8.6%. V lost 0 bases and J lost 5; bases outside the gene matches: 9. From germline, CDR1 is WSHSY and CDR2 SAAADI. This CDR3 has 17 residues. This specimen consisted of peripheral blood, obtained on day 0 of AZD1222 vaccination. V and J are TRBV10-2 and TRBJ2-2; 7 bases match TRBD2. The TCR originated in an adult in good health. The chain's CDR3 is CASSESIGTSDTGELFF. The CDR3 nucleotides read TGCGCCAGCAGTGAGTCGATAGGTACTAGCGATACCGGGGAGCTGTTTTTT.